This TCR beta chain was captured by sequencing in a study of blood T cells in healthy people across ages. Primers used in a second PCR of roughly 6 to 12 cycles were a sample-barcoded 5' primer and a J-beta primer mix. Each cDNA molecule, via a template-switch adaptor with 12 random nucleotides, was tagged. One entry per CDR3 protein, called by TCRdb with MiXCR from the 5' RACE reads. The top ten hold 7% to 9% of the sample, which has roughly 1,700,000 distinct CDR3 sequences, 25% to 30% seen once. Trimming pared 0 bases from V and 3 bases from J, leaving 8 bases between. CDR3 length equals 14 residues. Germline lookup yields CDR1 MNHEY and CDR2 SVGAGI.

Material: blood. The chain employs TRBV6-5 and TRBJ2-5; D gene ambiguous. The TCR originated in a woman aged 25 to 39 in good health. This CDR3 reads CASSYSLYKETQYF. CDR3 in DNA: TGTGCCAGCAGTTACTCTCTTTATAAAGAGACCCAGTACTTC.